The sequence of this T cell receptor (beta chain) was determined in a study of T-cell reconstitution after alpha-beta-depleted transplantation in children. V shed 2 bases and J 0 bases; nucleotides not matched to a gene: 2. CDR3 length: 15 amino acids. Germline values: CDR1 SGDLS, CDR2 YYNGEE. Using unique molecular identifiers, the investigators prepared the TCRbeta library. TCRdb reanalysed the PCR reads using MiXCR and keeps one entry per CDR3 protein. The sample holds over 400,000 distinct CDR3 sequences, 9.5% to 15% seen once. There are many counts of this clonotype. The origin of this receptor is a human donor who donated a stem cell graft to a child with combined immunodeficiency. V gene TRBV9 combines with J gene TRBJ2-3; 8 positions agree with TRBD2. The sample in question was PBMCs from the stem cell graft donor, obtained from the stem cell graft. This CDR3 is CASSVRTSSTDTQYF. As DNA, the CDR3 is TGTGCCAGCAGCGTTCGGACTAGCAGCACAGATACGCAGTATTTT.